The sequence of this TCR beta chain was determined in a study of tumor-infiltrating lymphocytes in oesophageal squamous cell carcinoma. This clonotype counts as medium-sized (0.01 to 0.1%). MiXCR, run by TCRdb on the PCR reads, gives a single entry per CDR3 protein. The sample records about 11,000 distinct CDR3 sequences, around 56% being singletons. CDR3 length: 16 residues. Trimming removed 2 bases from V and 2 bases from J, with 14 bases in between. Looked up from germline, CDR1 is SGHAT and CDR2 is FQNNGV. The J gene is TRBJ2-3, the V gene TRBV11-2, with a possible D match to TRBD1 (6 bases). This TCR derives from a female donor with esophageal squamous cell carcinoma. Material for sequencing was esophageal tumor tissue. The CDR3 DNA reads TGTGCCAGCAGCTTACCCACAGGGAAGGACACAGATACGCAGTATTTT. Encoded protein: CASSLPTGKDTDTQYF.